This T cell receptor beta chain was sequenced during a study of vaccination effects on CD4 cells after COVID-19. Data came from immunoSEQ multiplex PCR; TCRdb stores just in-frame clones and leaves some out. The data hold tens of thousands of clones, with 73% observed a single time. The germline V and J ends were trimmed by 4 bases and 15 bases, with 16 bases remaining between them. CDR1 and CDR2 from the germline V gene are LNHDA and SQIVND (reference sequence). CDR3 length: 12 amino acids. Overall study findings and caveats: Cross-reactivity with common cold coronaviruses was shown by only 1 of 255 vaccine-induced clones in healthy vaccinees.

CD4+ T cells specific for antigen were expanded with viral peptide pools by the ViraFEST assay before sequencing. Isolation of CD4+ T cells took place after 10 days of culture. Two doses of either BNT162b2 or mRNA-1273 were given to each participant. Vaccine recipients had no previous SARS-CoV-2 infection; their nucleocapsid antibodies were negative. Half the medium was replaced with IL-2 medium on days 3 and 7. This clone has just one count. The antigen is unknown. The TCR originated in a human donor who received a COVID-19 vaccine. Source: CD4+ T cells from PBMCs cultured with HCoV-229E spike peptides, taken after COVID-19 vaccination. The chain recombines TRBV19 with TRBJ2-1, with a possible D match to TRBD2 (6 bases). The CDR3 DNA follows: TGTGCCAGTAGTACGCGACAGCGGGCTCCGTTCTTC. Its protein product is CASSTRQRAPFF. The full variable domain, rest sourced from reference TRBV19 and TRBJ2-1, is DGGITQSPKYLFRKEGQNVTLSCEQNLNHDAMYWYRQDPGQGLRLIYYSQIVNDFQKGDIAEGYSVSREKKESFPLTVTSAQKNPTAFYLCASSTRQRAPFFGPGTRLTVL.